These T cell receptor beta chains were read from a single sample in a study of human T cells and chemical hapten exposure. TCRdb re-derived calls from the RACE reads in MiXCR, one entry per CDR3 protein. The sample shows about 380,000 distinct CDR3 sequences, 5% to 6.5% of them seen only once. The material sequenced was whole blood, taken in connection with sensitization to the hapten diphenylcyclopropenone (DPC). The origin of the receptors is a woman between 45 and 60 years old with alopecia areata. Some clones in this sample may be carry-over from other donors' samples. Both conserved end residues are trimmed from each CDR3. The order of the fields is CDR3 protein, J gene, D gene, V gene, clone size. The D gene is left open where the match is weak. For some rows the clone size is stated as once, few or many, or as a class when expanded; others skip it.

CDR3: ASSEEGLAKNIQY
J: TRBJ2-4
D: NA
V: TRBV2
size: few

CDR3: ASSSRDRGSTEAF
J: TRBJ1-1
D: TRBD1
V: TRBV13
size: NA

CDR3: SVEGLQGRVVTQY
J: TRBJ2-5
D: NA
V: TRBV29-1
size: many

CDR3: ASSVGTGFTYEQY
J: TRBJ2-7
D: TRBD1
V: TRBV9
size: many

CDR3: ASSQAGTGYYEQY
J: TRBJ2-7
D: TRBD1
V: TRBV6-1
size: many

CDR3: SVDGHGEAF
J: TRBJ1-1
D: NA
V: TRBV29-1
size: many

CDR3: ASRRPSSYEQY
J: TRBJ2-7
D: NA
V: TRBV28
size: many

CDR3: ASSLSGPGTDTQY
J: TRBJ2-3
D: NA
V: TRBV7-3
size: many

CDR3: ASSLEAIYGYT
J: TRBJ1-2
D: NA
V: TRBV7-9
size: few

CDR3: ASRDRGRTGADTQY
J: TRBJ2-3
D: TRBD1
V: TRBV28
size: many

CDR3: ASSRRQGAVADTQY
J: TRBJ2-3
D: TRBD1
V: TRBV6-5
size: many

CDR3: SVGSFYEQY
J: TRBJ2-7
D: NA
V: TRBV29-1
size: many

CDR3: ASSPGLAGGRWNEQF
J: TRBJ2-1
D: TRBD2
V: TRBV5-1
size: many

CDR3: ASSYGRQGDTEAF
J: TRBJ1-1
D: TRBD1
V: TRBV6-2/TRBV6-3
size: NA

CDR3: ASIPGLAVTGELF
J: TRBJ2-2
D: TRBD2
V: TRBV6-6
size: NA

CDR3: ASSLGSGFYGYT
J: TRBJ1-2
D: NA
V: TRBV11-2
size: NA

CDR3: ASREVQGGSNQPQH
J: TRBJ1-5
D: NA
V: TRBV19
size: few

CDR3: SAGSSENEQF
J: TRBJ2-1
D: NA
V: TRBV20-1
size: many

CDR3: ANPLAPGPNNEQF
J: TRBJ2-1
D: NA
V: TRBV2
size: NA

CDR3: SNRRGMVVDSPLH
J: TRBJ1-6
D: NA
V: TRBV20-1
size: NA

CDR3: ASSFNSGSVGETQY
J: TRBJ2-5
D: NA
V: TRBV5-1
size: many

CDR3: ASSQESSGVSYEQY
J: TRBJ2-7
D: TRBD2
V: TRBV4-2
size: NA

CDR3: ASSPIPAGGQGGELF
J: TRBJ2-2
D: TRBD2
V: TRBV9
size: NA

CDR3: ASSGTGANQPQH
J: TRBJ1-5
D: TRBD1
V: TRBV6-1
size: many

CDR3: ASSLRDPFYGYT
J: TRBJ1-2
D: NA
V: TRBV12-3/TRBV12-4
size: few

CDR3: SATSGVEQF
J: TRBJ2-1
D: TRBD2
V: TRBV20-1
size: NA

CDR3: ASSPGQGHQPQH
J: TRBJ1-5
D: NA
V: TRBV18
size: many

CDR3: AIADSYEQY
J: TRBJ2-7
D: NA
V: TRBV7-9
size: many

CDR3: SVPTDTQY
J: TRBJ2-3
D: NA
V: TRBV29-1
size: many

CDR3: ASSSPSGPSNTGELF
J: TRBJ2-2
D: NA
V: TRBV5-1
size: NA

CDR3: ASSVQYNEQF
J: TRBJ2-1
D: NA
V: TRBV6-2/TRBV6-3
size: NA

CDR3: SARDGARGGPQY
J: TRBJ2-5
D: NA
V: TRBV20-1
size: few

CDR3: ASSQRDISYEQY
J: TRBJ2-7
D: NA
V: TRBV6-5
size: NA

CDR3: ASSSGTSTDTQY
J: TRBJ2-3
D: NA
V: TRBV18
size: many

CDR3: ASSEGPENTEAF
J: TRBJ1-1
D: NA
V: TRBV6-1
size: medium-sized